The 9 T cell receptor beta chains given below trace back to one sample, sequenced in a study of T cell responses to AZD1222 COVID-19 vaccine. The method was immunoSEQ multiplex PCR; TCRdb's version includes in-frame clones alone and lacks a portion of them. Of fewer than 85,000 clones listed, roughly nine tenths were seen once; the top ten hold roughly 6.4%. This material consisted of peripheral blood, taken on day 0 of MenACWY control vaccination. Receptors were obtained from an adult in good health.

The chain employs TRBV19 and TRBJ2-1, with TRBD2 matching 13 bases. The CDR3 runs 16 residues. Germline V gene data show CDR1 as LNHDA and CDR2 as SQIVND (reference sequence). Losses at the gene ends were 5 bases for V and 4 bases for J; bases not matched to a gene: 5. In nucleotides, the CDR3 is TGTGCCAGTAGTCCGAGACTAGCGGGAGGTTACAATGAGCAGTTCTTC. It translates to CASSPRLAGGYNEQFF.

This rearrangement joins TRBV6-5 to TRBJ1-5, with D tentatively TRBD1 (5 bases). The CDR3 runs to 14 residues. V lost 6 bases and J lost 1, with 10 bases in between. CDR1 is MNHEY and CDR2 is SVGAGI in the germline V gene. CDR3 nucleotides: TGTGCCAGCAGGGGGACGGGAAGCAATCAGCCCCAGCATTTT. Translating gives CASRGTGSNQPQHF.

The rearrangement links TRBV6-5 to TRBJ2-7, with 7 bases identical to TRBD2. Germline CDR1 MNHEY, CDR2 SVGAGI. With V trimmed by 2 bases and J by 3 bases, 4 bases remained unmatched. CDR3 length: 14 residues. The CDR3 coding sequence is TGTGCCAGCAGTTACGAGCGGGGAAACTACGAGCAGTACTTC. Encoded protein: CASSYERGNYEQYF.

The genes are TRBV5-8 and TRBJ2-5; D assignment may be TRBD1 or TRBD2 (5 bases each). The V gene lost 4 bases and the J gene lost 5 bases, with 12 bases spanning the gap. Looked up from germline, CDR1 is SGHTS and CDR2 is YDEGEE. The CDR3 length is 13 residues. As DNA, the CDR3 is TGTGCCAGCAGCCCCGGGGCCCAGGAGACCCAGTACTTC. Translating it yields CASSPGAQETQYF.

The chain couples TRBV5-6 to TRBJ2-7; 12 nucleotides agree with TRBD2. The CDR3 sequence is 16 residues long. From germline, CDR1 is SGHDT and CDR2 YYEEEE. J was trimmed by 0 bases and V by 4 bases; bases with no gene match: 5. This CDR3 reads CASSRRTSGASYEQYF. The CDR3 coding sequence is TGTGCCAGCAGCCGACGGACTAGCGGGGCCTCCTACGAGCAGTACTTC.

This clone was recorded only once. This chain links TRBV10-1 with TRBJ2-3; the D gene is possibly TRBD1 (6 bases). Germline-derived CDR1 and CDR2 are WNHNN and SYGVQD (reference sequence). The CDR3 covers 14 residues. V was trimmed by 5 bases and J by 4 bases, leaving 13 bases between them. Written as DNA, the CDR3 is TGCGCCAGCAGTACGACAGGCGCGGCAGATACGCAGTATTTT. It codes for CASSTTGAADTQYF.

This rearrangement joins TRBV6-6 to TRBJ1-1, with TRBD1 matching over 12 bases. V lost 5 bases and J lost 10; bases outside the gene matches: 5. The length of the CDR3 is 13 residues. Germline CDR1 is MNHNY and CDR2 is SVGAGI (reference sequence). The DNA for the CDR3 is TGTGCCAGCAGTGGGACAGGGGGCATTTCAGCTTTCTTT. It specifies CASSGTGGISAFF.

V and J are TRBV7-8 and TRBJ2-7; TRBD2 is a possible D gene (5 bases). The germline V gene encodes CDR1 SGHVS and CDR2 FQNEAQ. Trimming left V 1 base short and J 3 bases short, with 10 bases between. The CDR3 loop spans 14 amino acids. CDR3: CASSLGERSYEQYF. CDR3 nucleotide sequence: TGTGCCAGCAGCTTAGGGGAGCGGAGCTACGAGCAGTACTTC.

The rearrangement joins TRBV5-1 to TRBJ2-2, with D perhaps TRBD2 (6 bases). Germline CDR1 SGHRS, CDR2 YFSETQ. The CDR3 is 15 residues long. V gave up 0 bases and J gave up 7 bases, with 13 bases separating them. The CDR3 sequence: CASSLDGRYGGELFF. The CDR3 region has the DNA TGCGCCAGCAGCTTGGATGGGAGGTATGGCGGGGAGCTGTTTTTT. Drawing the rest from reference TRBV5-1 and TRBJ2-2, the complete variable domain is KAGVTQTPRYLIKTRGQQVTLSCSPISGHRSVSWYQQTPGQGLQFLFEYFSETQRNKGNFPGRFSGRQFSNSRSEMNVSTLELGDSALYLCASSLDGRYGGELFFGEGSRLTVL.